This T cell receptor (beta chain) was sequenced for a study of T cells in Graves' hyperthyroidism and ophthalmopathy. The overall study: Specimen type is peripheral blood, collected at initial diagnosis prior to any treatment.

J gave up 5 bases and V 3 bases, and 5 bases lay outside the gene matches. The CDR3 length is 14 residues. Looked up from germline, CDR1 is KGHDR and CDR2 is SFDVKD. In the case of this clonotype: Being one base from a much bigger clone, this may be a read error. The conserved phenylalanine or tryptophan normally closing the CDR3 is absent here, so this likely arose from a read error.

The patients, who ranged from 18 to 65 in age, presented with newly diagnosed hyperthyroidism lasting under 2 months. Researchers amplified the TCR beta CDR3 regions from RNA transcripts. The HTBI set primed first-round TCR CDR3 RT-PCR. A single record per CDR3 protein comes from TCRdb applying MiXCR to the multiplex PCR reads. The sample yields 300,000 to 450,000 distinct CDR3 sequences, more than 12% seen once. The chain links TRBV24-1 to TRBJ2-7, with 8 positions matching TRBD1. Sample: blood. The receptor comes from a woman aged 25 to 39 with Graves' hyperthyroidism. CDR3 residues: CATSDPGTGDEQYS. DNA for the CDR3: TGTGCCACCAGTGATCCGGGGACAGGAGACGAGCAGTACTCC.